These T cell receptor beta chains were read from a single sample in a study of T cell changes during pregnancy in multiple sclerosis. Clones were sequenced by immunoSEQ multiplex PCR, and TCRdb holds only the in-frame ones, with some missing. The sample lists 91,000 or so clones, 85% to 95% seen once, with 2% to 2.5% in the top ten. Here the sequenced sample was peripheral blood, taken after pregnancy. The source is a female donor with multiple sclerosis, enrolled in a pregnancy study. Each CDR3 is given with its conserved first and last residue. Fields, in order: CDR3 length, D gene, J gene, V gene, clone size, CDR3 DNA, CDR3 protein. The D gene is left open where the match is weak. Size tells how often a clone was seen (once, few, many) or the class of an expanded clone, and some rows leave it out.

15	NA	TRBJ1-2	TRBV7-9	NA	TGTGCCAGCAGCCCGAGTCCGGGACACAGCTATGGCTACACCTTC	CASSPSPGHSYGYTF
15	TRBD1	TRBJ2-2	TRBV19	NA	TGTGCCAGTAGAGGACAGGGGTCTGCCACCGGGGAGCTGTTTTTT	CASRGQGSATGELFF
16	NA	TRBJ2-2	TRBV9	NA	TGTGCCAGCAGCTATTGGGTCTCGGGGAACACCGGGGAGCTGTTTTTT	CASSYWVSGNTGELFF
16	NA	TRBJ2-7	TRBV4-1	NA	TGCGCCAGCAGCCAAGTCGGCGGGCGGAGCTCCTACGAGCAGTACTTC	CASSQVGGRSSYEQYF
17	TRBD2	TRBJ2-1	TRBV7-9	NA	TGTGCCAGCAGCTTAAAGGTGGCGCGGGAGGGCGTGGATGAGCAGTTCTTC	CASSLKVAREGVDEQFF
14	NA	TRBJ1-2	TRBV7-2	NA	TGTGCCAGCAGCTTAGATTCGTCCAACTATGGCTACACCTTC	CASSLDSSNYGYTF
16	TRBD2	TRBJ2-3	TRBV2	NA	TGTGCCAGCAGTGGACTAGCGGGGGCGAGCACAGATACGCAGTATTTT	CASSGLAGASTDTQYF
15	NA	TRBJ1-3	TRBV4-2	NA	TGTGCCAGCAGCTCCCTTCCAGGGTCTGGAAACACCATATATTTT	CASSSLPGSGNTIYF
15	TRBD1	TRBJ2-7	TRBV5-1	NA	TGCGCCAGCAGCGAATTTGGGGACAGGGGAATCGAGCAGTACTTC	CASSEFGDRGIEQYF
15	NA	TRBJ2-7	TRBV6-5	NA	TGTGCCAGCAGTTACTTTCCGACAGTCCCCTACGAGCAGTACTTC	CASSYFPTVPYEQYF
15	TRBD2	TRBJ2-1	TRBV6-4	NA	TGTGCCAGCAGTGACGCCACTAGCGGAAACAATGAGCAGTTCTTC	CASSDATSGNNEQFF
14	NA	TRBJ2-5	TRBV2	NA	TGTGCCAGCAGTGTGAGGTGGGTCCAAGAGACCCAGTACTTC	CASSVRWVQETQYF
16	TRBD1	TRBJ1-1	TRBV4-3	NA	TGCGCCAGCAGCCAAGATCCGGGACAGTTGAACACTGAAGCTTTCTTT	CASSQDPGQLNTEAFF
14	NA	TRBJ1-2	TRBV19	NA	TGTGCCAGTAGTGTTCAGGGCCGCGGCTATGGCTACACCTTC	CASSVQGRGYGYTF
13	NA	TRBJ2-1	TRBV19	NA	TGTGCCAGTAGTACGGGACTCCAGAATGAGCAGTTCTTC	CASSTGLQNEQFF
13	NA	TRBJ2-3	TRBV18	NA	TGTGCCAGCTCACCAGGAGGGACAGATACGCAGTATTTT	CASSPGGTDTQYF
14	NA	TRBJ1-6	TRBV21-1	NA	TGTGCCAGCAGCAAAGGGGACAATAATTCACCCCTCCACTTT	CASSKGDNNSPLHF
15	TRBD1	TRBJ1-1	TRBV5-1	NA	TGCGCCAGCAGCGTAGAAGGACAGGGGAACACTGAAGCTTTCTTT	CASSVEGQGNTEAFF
14	NA	TRBJ1-2	TRBV25-1	NA	TGTGCCAGCAGTTTTACCCGAGGGGGTCAGGGCTACACCTTC	CASSFTRGGQGYTF
17	TRBD2	TRBJ2-5	TRBV4-2	NA	TGTGCCAGCAGCCGCATGGGTGGTAGCGGGATTGTGAAGACCCAGTACTTC	CASSRMGGSGIVKTQYF
17	TRBD2	TRBJ2-1	TRBV12-5	NA	TGTGCTAGTGGTTTTCAGGGTTTGTCTAGCGGATACAATGAGCAGTTCTTC	CASGFQGLSSGYNEQFF
13	NA	TRBJ1-1	TRBV10-1	few	TGCGCCAGCAGTGAGGGTAGGAACACTGAAGCTTTCTTT	CASSEGRNTEAFF
12	NA	TRBJ1-5	TRBV28	NA	TGTGCCACCGAGGAGGGGACGCAGCCCCAGCATTTT	CATEEGTQPQHF
16	NA	TRBJ1-1	TRBV13	NA	TGTGCCAGCAGCCAAGACAGAGCGTCGTGGACCACTGAAGCTTTCTTT	CASSQDRASWTTEAFF
14	NA	TRBJ1-6	TRBV9	NA	TGTGCCAGCAGCGTAAGACAGAGCAATTCACCCCTCCACTTT	CASSVRQSNSPLHF
16	TRBD1	TRBJ1-2	TRBV7-9	NA	TGTGCCAGCAGCTTAAAAGCCGGGACAGGGCAGGATGGCTACACCTTC	CASSLKAGTGQDGYTF
15	TRBD2	TRBJ2-1	TRBV9	NA	TGTGCCAGCAGCGTAGTACTAGCGGGCTACAATGAGCAGTTCTTC	CASSVVLAGYNEQFF
12	NA	TRBJ2-7	TRBV7-9	NA	TGTGCCAGCAGTAGCGAGTCCTACGAGCAGTACTTC	CASSSESYEQYF
15	NA	TRBJ2-5	TRBV19	NA	TGTGCCAGTAGTATTACGGGCGGGACCCAAGAGACCCAGTACTTC	CASSITGGTQETQYF
15	NA	TRBJ1-1	TRBV19	NA	TGTGCCAGTAGTGTGGACAGACCCATGAACACTGAAGCTTTCTTT	CASSVDRPMNTEAFF
16	NA	TRBJ2-2	TRBV27	NA	TGTGCCAGCGGATTGGCGGAAACGGGGAGGTCCGGGGAGCTGTTTTTT	CASGLAETGRSGELFF
16	NA	TRBJ2-1	TRBV4-3	NA	TGCGCCAGCAGCCAAGATTCTGCGGGGATTGGTCATGAGCAGTTCTTC	CASSQDSAGIGHEQFF
14	TRBD1	TRBJ1-4	TRBV7-2	NA	TGTGCCAGCAGCAAACAGGGGGCAATCGAAAAACTGTTTTTT	CASSKQGAIEKLFF
15	NA	TRBJ2-7	TRBV6-5	once	TGTGCCAGCAGTTACGGGTTTTTTGGGCTCTACGAGCAGTACTTC	CASSYGFFGLYEQYF
15	NA	TRBJ2-2	TRBV5-4	NA	TGTGCCAGCAGCTCGGACAGTGCGAACACCGGGGAGCTGTTTTTT	CASSSDSANTGELFF
14	NA	TRBJ2-3	TRBV6-4	once	TGTGCCAGCAGTGAGGGCCCAAGCACAGATACGCAGTATTTT	CASSEGPSTDTQYF
19	TRBD2	TRBJ2-7	TRBV14	NA	TGTGCCAGCAGCCCCAGACACCGGACTAGCGGGAGACCCACCTACGAGCAGTACTTC	CASSPRHRTSGRPTYEQYF
13	NA	TRBJ2-1	TRBV7-6	NA	TGTGCCAGCAGCCCCGGGGATTACAATGAGCAGTTCTTC	CASSPGDYNEQFF
14	TRBD2	TRBJ2-3	TRBV2	NA	TGTGCCAGCGTGCGGGAGGAGCAAACAGATACGCAGTATTTT	CASVREEQTDTQYF
14	NA	TRBJ2-1	TRBV7-3	NA	TGTGCCAGCAGCATACTGGGGGGTAACAATGAGCAGTTCTTC	CASSILGGNNEQFF
15	NA	TRBJ1-1	TRBV19	NA	TGTGCCAGTAGTATAGCATCAGGGTTTAACACTGAAGCTTTCTTT	CASSIASGFNTEAFF
17	TRBD1	TRBJ1-1	TRBV29-1	NA	TGCAGCGCGCACCATTCCCGGGACAGGGGTCCAGGTGGTGAAGCTTTCTTT	CSAHHSRDRGPGGEAFF
13	NA	TRBJ1-1	TRBV5-1	NA	TGCGCCAGCAGCTTGGCGGACTCCTCGGAAGCTTTCTTT	CASSLADSSEAFF
13	NA	TRBJ2-1	TRBV7-9	NA	TGTGCCAGCAGCTTAGCTAGTCCCGCGGGGCAGTTCTTC	CASSLASPAGQFF
14	TRBD1	TRBJ1-2	TRBV6-6	NA	TGTGCCAGCAGTTCACAGGGGCGAGCCTATGGCTACACCTTC	CASSSQGRAYGYTF
14	NA	TRBJ1-3	TRBV18	NA	TGTGCCAGCTCACCACCGGGGGGTGGAAACACCATATATTTT	CASSPPGGGNTIYF
16	NA	TRBJ2-3	TRBV10-1	NA	TGCGCCAGCAGTGAGTTTAGAGGCGGGGGCACAGATACGCAGTATTTT	CASSEFRGGGTDTQYF
15	NA	TRBJ1-5	TRBV6-6	NA	TGTGCCAGCAGTTACTCTGACAGGTTCGGACAGCCCCAGCATTTT	CASSYSDRFGQPQHF
14	TRBD2	TRBJ2-1	TRBV7-9	NA	TGTGCCAGCAGCTTAGGCGGGAGACTGGGGGAGCAGTTCTTC	CASSLGGRLGEQFF
13	NA	TRBJ1-5	TRBV5-1	once	TGCGCCAGCAGCCGAGGGAGCAATCAGCCCCAGCATTTT	CASSRGSNQPQHF
14	NA	TRBJ1-3	TRBV11-2	NA	TGTGCCAGCAGCTTAGATCAGGGTGGAAACACCATATATTTT	CASSLDQGGNTIYF
15	TRBD2	TRBJ2-3	TRBV6-4	NA	TGTGCCAGCAGTCTAGCGGGAGAAGGCACAGATACGCAGTATTTT	CASSLAGEGTDTQYF
15	TRBD1	TRBJ1-2	TRBV10-2	NA	TGCGCCAGCAGGCAGTCCGGGACAGCAGATTATGGCTACACCTTC	CASRQSGTADYGYTF
12	NA	TRBJ1-1	TRBV7-2	NA	TGTGCCAGCAGCTCGGGGTACACTGAAGCTTTCTTT	CASSSGYTEAFF
14	NA	TRBJ2-7	TRBV7-2	NA	TGTGCCAGCAGCTTAGGTCCAGGGGTGAGCGAGCAGTACTTC	CASSLGPGVSEQYF
15	NA	TRBJ2-7	TRBV7-2	NA	TGTGCCAGCAGCTTAGGAGACAGTATCTCCTACGAGCAGTACTTC	CASSLGDSISYEQYF